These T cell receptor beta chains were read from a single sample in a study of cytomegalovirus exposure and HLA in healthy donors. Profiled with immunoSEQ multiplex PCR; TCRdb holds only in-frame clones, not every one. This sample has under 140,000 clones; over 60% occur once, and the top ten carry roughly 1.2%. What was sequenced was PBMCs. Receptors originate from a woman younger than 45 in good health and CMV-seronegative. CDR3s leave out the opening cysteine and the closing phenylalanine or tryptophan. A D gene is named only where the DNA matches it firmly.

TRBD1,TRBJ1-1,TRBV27,ASSFGSGGQGAF
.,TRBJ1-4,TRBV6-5,ASRKGGDEKLF
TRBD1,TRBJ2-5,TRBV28,ASSPVPGQGEETQY
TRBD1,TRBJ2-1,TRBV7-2,ASTGQGFSYNEQF
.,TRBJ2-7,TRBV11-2,ASSLVRGEQY
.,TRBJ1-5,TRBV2,ASSAGRGNQPQH
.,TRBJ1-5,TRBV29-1,SSFSCGHSNQPQH
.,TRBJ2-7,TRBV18,ASSPLPPLVTYEQY
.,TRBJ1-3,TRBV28,ASSNRRWPPSGNTIY
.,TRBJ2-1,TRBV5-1,ASSLVRYNEQF
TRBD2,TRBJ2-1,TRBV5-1,ASSPSGTTTNEQF
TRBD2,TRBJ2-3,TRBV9,ASSVSGRVRTDTQY
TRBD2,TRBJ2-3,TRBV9,ASSGSGRVDTQY
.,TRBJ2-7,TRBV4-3,ASSQDGYYEQY
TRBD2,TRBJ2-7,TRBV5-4,ASSPASGITYEQY
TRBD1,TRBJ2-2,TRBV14,ASSQDPVTGRNTGELF
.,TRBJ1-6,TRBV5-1,ASSGLGGPNTPLH
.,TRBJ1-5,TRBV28,ASSSLVMVGRTRGQPQH
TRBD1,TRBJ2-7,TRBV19,ASSTDRAAYEQY
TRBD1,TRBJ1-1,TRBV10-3,AIKLSWTGQAF
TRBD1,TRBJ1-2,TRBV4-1,ASSPTGWNGYT
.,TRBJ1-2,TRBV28,ATRGGGYT
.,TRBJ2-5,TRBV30,AWSGADQETQY
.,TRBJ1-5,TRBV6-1,ASSEAGWNQPQH
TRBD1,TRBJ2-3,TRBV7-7,ASSLGTGSTDTQY
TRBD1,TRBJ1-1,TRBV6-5,ASSYAGGSTEAF
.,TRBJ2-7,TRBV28,ASRPEDYSYEQY
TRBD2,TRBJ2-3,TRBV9,ASSVRGGSADTQY
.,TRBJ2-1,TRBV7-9,ASSLESGSGEQF
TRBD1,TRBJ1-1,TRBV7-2,ASSASGQFRTEAF
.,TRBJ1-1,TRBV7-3,ASSVTADTEAF
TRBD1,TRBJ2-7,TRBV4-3,ASSPGTGGAYEQY
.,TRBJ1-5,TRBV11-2,ASSLDSRQSNQPQH
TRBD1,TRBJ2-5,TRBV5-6,ASSPGQGVGGETQY
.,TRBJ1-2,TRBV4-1,ASSQGSQGRFYGYT
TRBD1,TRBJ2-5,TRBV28,ASSNRDRGWETQY
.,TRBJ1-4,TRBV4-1,ASSLETATNEKLF
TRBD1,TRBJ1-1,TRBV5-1,ASSGTGLVITEAF
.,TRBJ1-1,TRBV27,ASSRGTEAF
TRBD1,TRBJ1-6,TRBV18,ASSQDRAYNSPLH
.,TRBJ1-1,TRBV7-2,ASAGGGMNTEAF
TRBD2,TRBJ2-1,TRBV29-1,SVPTSGRIYNEQF